Following are 8 T cell receptor beta chains from one sample sequenced in a study of identical twins. Using its own MiXCR run on the 5' RACE reads, TCRdb lists one record per CDR3 protein. The top ten clones hold less than 0.5% of a sample with just under 550,000 distinct CDR3 sequences, about 16% of them seen once. A further study also used this sample, focusing on yellow fever vaccine responses in identical twins.

Source material: CD4+ T cells sorted from blood. Receptors originate from a woman aged 18-29 years in good health.

CDR3 DNA sequence: TGCAGTGCTAGTATAAGGACTAGCGGGGTGGAGACCCAGTACTTC. Translation: CSASIRTSGVETQYF. The genes are TRBV20-1 and TRBJ2-5, with 12 bases that match TRBD2. CDR3 length: 15 residues. After removal of 3 bases from V and 5 bases from J, the junction contained 7 bases not matched to a gene. Germline V gives CDR1 DFQATT, CDR2 SNEGSKA (reference sequence).

This clonotype was detected only a few times. The chain recombines TRBV10-3 with TRBJ2-3, with a tentative D call TRBD2 (6 bases). Germline V CDR1 and CDR2: ENHRY, SYGVKD. The germline V and J ends were trimmed by 3 bases and 1 base, with 8 bases remaining between them. The CDR3 totals 14 residues. The CDR3 region has the DNA TGTGCCATCAGTGATCCGGGGGGCACAGATACGCAGTATTTT. Translating gives CAISDPGGTDTQYF.

The J gene is TRBJ2-3, the V gene TRBV4-2, with 9 bases identical to TRBD2. The CDR3 extends over 17 amino acids. CDR1 and CDR2 (germline): LGHNA, YNFKEQ. Trimming at V came to 1 base and at J to 0 bases, leaving 5 bases not matched to a gene. CDR3 sequence reads: CASSQASLAGSTDTQYF. The CDR3 DNA reads as TGTGCCAGCAGCCAAGCCTCCCTAGCGGGAAGCACAGATACGCAGTATTTT.

J is TRBJ2-1 and V is TRBV3-1; a weak D match, TRBD2 (7 bases). Germline-derived CDR1 and CDR2 are LGHDT and YNNKEL (reference sequence). Trimming shortened V by 1 base and J by 8 bases, and 15 bases separated the two germline ends. This CDR3 contains 15 residues. Here the CDR3 DNA reads TGTGCCAGCAGCCAAGGGCGGGGGCCGTTAGATGAGCAGTTCTTC. This sequence encodes CASSQGRGPLDEQFF.

The chain links TRBV11-2 to TRBJ1-2; D might be TRBD1 (5 bases). V dropped 1 base and J dropped 4 bases, with 13 bases sitting between them. CDR1 SGHAT and CDR2 FQNNGV come from the germline V gene. The CDR3 consists of 15 residues. The CDR3 bases are TGTGCCAGCAGCTTAGGATCGGACATCTTCTATGGCTACACCTTC. Protein: CASSLGSDIFYGYTF.

V and J are TRBV20-1 and TRBJ1-1; tentatively, D is TRBD1 (6 bases). This CDR3 is built from 13 residues. V was trimmed by 5 bases and J by 4 bases, leaving 14 bases between them. From germline, CDR1 is DFQATT and CDR2 SNEGSKA (reference sequence). CDR3 sequence reads: CSAHRQASTEAFF. DNA for the CDR3: TGCAGTGCTCACAGACAGGCCAGCACTGAAGCTTTCTTT.

The V call is TRBV27, the J call TRBJ2-1, with D perhaps being TRBD1 or TRBD2 (6 bases each). The ends were cut back, 6 bases at V and 9 bases at J, with 21 bases in the middle. Looked up from germline, CDR1 is MNHEY and CDR2 is SMNVEV (reference sequence). This CDR3 region has 15 residues. The CDR3 DNA reads TGTGCCAGCAGAGGGGGGCTGGGTCCCTCGCGTGAGCAGTTCTTC. It encodes CASRGGLGPSREQFF.

This clonotype was picked up a small number of times. The CDR3 region has the DNA TGCAGTGCTAGTGGGGCGACAGTGATGAACACTGAAGCTTTCTTT. Residues: CSASGATVMNTEAFF. The J gene is TRBJ1-1, the V gene TRBV20-1; D is perhaps TRBD1 (5 bases). The CDR3 loop spans 15 amino acids. CDR1 is DFQATT, CDR2 SNEGSKA, per germline (reference sequence). V was pared by 3 bases and J by 0 bases, with 14 bases between.